A single sample is the source of the 3 T cell receptor beta chains below, sequenced in a study of early T cells in non-severe SARS-CoV-2 infection. TCRdb redid the calling of the 5' RACE reads with MiXCR, one entry per CDR3 protein. The sample lists tens of thousands of distinct CDR3 sequences, 20% to 25% occurring once. The sequenced sample was whole blood, obtained at baseline. The source of these receptors is an adult who was a healthcare worker with PCR-confirmed SARS-CoV-2 infection or an uninfected control (not recorded which).

This clonotype was seen only a few times. The chain carries TRBV5-1 and TRBJ2-7; 11 bases map to TRBD1. The germline V gene encodes CDR1 SGHRS and CDR2 YFSETQ. The CDR3 is 14 residues long. V lost 2 bases and J lost 3; bases outside the gene matches: 1. CDR3 in DNA: TGCGCCAGCAGCTTTGGGACAGGGGGCTACGAGCAGTACTTC. It codes for CASSFGTGGYEQYF.

In its sample, this clonotype was seen many times. The V call is TRBV7-8, the J call TRBJ1-6; TRBD1 is a possible D gene (5 bases). This CDR3 comprises 14 residues. Trimming shortened V by 3 bases and J by 14 bases, and 17 bases separated the two germline ends. Germline V gives CDR1 SGHVS, CDR2 FQNEAQ. The CDR3 sequence: CASSLTAELGSLHF. The CDR3, as DNA: TGTGCCAGCAGCTTGACAGCCGAGCTGGGGTCCCTCCACTTT.

This chain connects TRBV5-4 to TRBJ2-7; 10 positions match TRBD2. The CDR3 is 15 residues long. The V segment lost 3 bases and the J segment 1 base; nucleotides outside the gene matches: 4. Looked up from germline, CDR1 is SGHNT and CDR2 is YYREEE (reference sequence). The CDR3 DNA reads as TGTGCCAGCAGCTCGGAACTAGCGGGGTCCTACGAGCAGTACTTC. Translated, it gives CASSSELAGSYEQYF.